The 23 T cell receptor beta chains listed next were all sequenced from one sample in a study of cytomegalovirus exposure and HLA in healthy donors. The PCR contained 60 Vbeta and 13 Jbeta primers. Clones were sequenced by immunoSEQ multiplex PCR, and TCRdb holds only the in-frame ones, with some missing. The data hold fewer than 110,000 clones, with around 77% observed a single time. The sequenced sample consisted of PBMCs. The receptors here all came from a male donor in good health and CMV-seronegative.

This chain connects TRBV6-1 to TRBJ1-6; D gene unclear. V lost 0 bases and J lost 6, with 15 bases in between. The CDR3 contains 17 residues. Germline CDR1 and CDR2: MNHNS and SASEGT. CDR3 nucleotide sequence: TGTGCCAGCAGTGAAGCGCTTCTAGAGTTGAGTAATTCACCCCTCCACTTT. Its translation is CASSEALLELSNSPLHF.

This clone was seen just once. The chain recombines TRBV28 with TRBJ2-5; TRBD1 aligns across 10 bases. V shed 4 bases, J shed 5 bases, and the junction held 13 bases outside the gene matches. Germline CDR1 is MDHEN and CDR2 is SYDVKM. The CDR3 runs 17 residues. The CDR3 DNA is TGTGCCAGCAGTTCTTATACGAGGGACAGGGGACGGGAGACCCAGTACTTC. Protein: CASSSYTRDRGRETQYF.

This clone was counted between two and nine times. The chain recombines TRBV28 with TRBJ2-7; 9 nucleotides agree with TRBD1. V shed 4 bases and J 3 bases; nucleotides not matched to a gene: 4. CDR3 length: 14 amino acids. Germline lookup yields CDR1 MDHEN and CDR2 SYDVKM. This CDR3 reads CASSWGQGSYEQYF. Here the CDR3 DNA reads TGTGCCAGCAGTTGGGGACAGGGTAGCTACGAGCAGTACTTC.

V usage is TRBV4-2 and J usage is TRBJ1-5, with 8 bases fitting TRBD1. Germline CDR1 is LGHNA and CDR2 is YNFKEQ. The CDR3 has 14 amino acids. The J segment lost 6 bases and the V segment lost 5 bases, leaving 6 bases of the junction unmatched. The DNA of the CDR3 is TGTGCCAGCAGCAGGACAGGGTCGGGTCAGCCCCAGCATTTT. It specifies CASSRTGSGQPQHF.

This rearrangement joins TRBV2 to TRBJ2-1, with a tentative D call TRBD2 (7 bases). CDR3 length: 15 amino acids. CDR1 is SNHLY, CDR2 FYNNEI, per germline. The V end lost 7 bases, the J end lost 8 bases, and 21 bases lay between the germline ends. The CDR3 reads CASTSERDIPHEQFF. In nucleotides, the CDR3 is TGTGCCAGCACGTCCGAGCGGGACATCCCCCATGAGCAGTTCTTC.

The chain recombines TRBV11-2 with TRBJ1-1, with D maybe TRBD1 (6 bases). Germline V lookup: CDR1 SGHAT, CDR2 FQNNGV. This CDR3 spans 13 amino acids. The ends were cut back, 3 bases at V and 5 bases at J, with 10 bases in the middle. The DNA of the CDR3 is TGTGCCAGCAGCTTTTCAGGGGTGACTGAAGCTTTCTTT. Translation: CASSFSGVTEAFF.

The chain employs TRBV11-3 and TRBJ2-2; D ambiguous. Trimming cost V 2 bases and J 6 bases, with 7 bases left between them. This CDR3 is 13 amino acids long. Germline lookup yields CDR1 SGHNT and CDR2 YENEEA. The CDR3 nucleotides are TGTGCCAGCAGCTTAACGGTTGCCGGGGAGCTGTTTTTT. Protein product: CASSLTVAGELFF.

This clone came up a few times. This chain links TRBV10-1 with TRBJ1-2; D possibly corresponds to TRBD1 (5 bases). Trimming left V 6 bases short and J 7 bases short, with 15 bases between. Germline values: CDR1 WNHNN, CDR2 SYGVQD (reference sequence). This CDR3 comprises 13 residues. CDR3: CASSFQGSVGYTF. CDR3 bases: TGCGCCAGCAGCTTCCAGGGATCTGTTGGCTACACCTTC.

The J gene is TRBJ2-1, the V gene TRBV6-1; 12 nucleotides agree with TRBD2. This CDR3 spans 15 amino acids. Germline loops: CDR1 MNHNS, CDR2 SASEGT. J gave up 2 bases and V 6 bases, and 2 bases lay outside the gene matches. CDR3 region: CASSLAGGPYNEQFF. As DNA, the CDR3 is TGTGCCAGCAGCCTAGCGGGAGGGCCCTACAATGAGCAGTTCTTC.

This chain uses TRBV21-1 with TRBJ1-2; the table's TRBD1 call for D was not verified on the DNA. TRBV21-1 is a pseudogene. This CDR3 has 14 amino acids. The CDR3 nucleotides are TGTGCCAGCAGCAAAGACAGGGGGTTCGATGGCTACACCTTC. Translation: CASSKDRGFDGYTF.

The chain couples TRBV28 to TRBJ2-5, with TRBD1 identical over 7 bases. V dropped 4 bases and J dropped 5; count of bases not matched to a gene: 7. This CDR3 has 14 amino acids. Looked up from germline, CDR1 is MDHEN and CDR2 is SYDVKM. CDR3 DNA sequence: TGTGCCAGCAGTTCCACAGGGGCCGGGGAGACCCAGTACTTC. This translates into CASSSTGAGETQYF.

This clone was seen a few times. V and J are TRBV7-8 and TRBJ2-1, with 7 nucleotides matching TRBD2. The CDR3 has 17 residues. The germline V gene has CDR1 SGHVS and CDR2 FQNEAQ. With V trimmed by 1 base and J by 4 bases, 10 bases remained unmatched. The CDR3 is CASSLGAASGTYNEQFF. The CDR3 DNA reads as TGTGCCAGCAGCTTAGGGGCGGCTAGCGGCACATACAATGAGCAGTTCTTC.

The chain couples TRBV11-2 to TRBJ1-4; D is unresolved. Germline V gives CDR1 SGHAT, CDR2 FQNNGV. This CDR3 spans 13 amino acids. V was trimmed by 5 bases and J by 7 bases, leaving 11 bases between them. For the CDR3, the DNA is TGTGCCAGCAGCGAACGACAAGCTGAAAAACTGTTTTTT. It encodes CASSERQAEKLFF.

J is TRBJ2-7 and V is TRBV29-1; TRBD2 matches at 7 bases. V gave up 2 bases and J gave up 2 bases; unmatched junction bases: 9. Germline V gene lookup returns CDR1 SQVTM and CDR2 ANQGSEA. This CDR3 has 15 residues. CDR3 region: CSVEMAGELTYEQYF. The CDR3 region has the DNA TGCAGCGTTGAAATGGCGGGGGAGCTCACCTACGAGCAGTACTTC.

This clone was observed a handful of times. One junction end disagrees with the germline gene, perhaps due to a read error. The chain employs TRBV25-1 and TRBJ1-2; D might be TRBD1 (5 bases). CDR3 length: 10 amino acids. Germline assignment: CDR1 MGHDK and CDR2 SYGVNS. The CDR3: CASRGERAIF. DNA for the CDR3: TGTGCCAGCAGAGGGGAAAGGGCAATCTTC.

This chain joins TRBV5-4 and TRBJ2-5; TRBD2 matches 7 bases. The J call may be incorrect, as the DNA end agrees better with TRBJ2-7. The CDR3 has 16 residues. Looked up from germline, CDR1 is SGHNT and CDR2 is YYREEE (reference sequence). The CDR3 spells CASSQFPRERGYEQYF. In nucleotides, the CDR3 is TGTGCCAGCAGCCAATTTCCGCGGGAGAGGGGCTACGAGCAGTACTTC.

A word on this clone: Other DNA sequences in the same sample also yield this CDR3. The rearrangement links TRBV2 to TRBJ2-3, with no clear D. Germline V gives CDR1 SNHLY, CDR2 FYNNEI. The CDR3 runs to 12 residues. V lost 6 bases to trimming and J lost 0 bases, with 4 bases between them. In DNA form, the CDR3 reads TGTGCCAGCAGCAGAAGCACAGATACGCAGTATTTT. Translated: CASSRSTDTQYF.

The chain recombines TRBV10-3 with TRBJ2-7; D not certain. CDR3 size: 13 residues. V was trimmed by 6 bases and J by 1 base, leaving 10 bases between them. CDR1 ENHRY and CDR2 SYGVKD come from the germline V gene. In DNA form, the CDR3 reads TGTGCCATCAGAGATCTTACTTCCTACGAGCAGTACTTC. Translating gives CAIRDLTSYEQYF.

This clone was found a few times. The junction differs from germline at one of its ends, possibly a read error. This sequence joins TRBV7-3 and TRBJ2-5; 11 nucleotides agree with TRBD2. This CDR3 has 13 amino acids. Germline V gene data show CDR1 as SGHTA and CDR2 as FQGTGA. CDR3 residues: CASNLAGGATQYF. DNA of the CDR3: TGTGCCAGCAACTTAGCGGGAGGGGCGACCCAGTACTTC. The variable domain in full, completed from reference TRBV7-3 and TRBJ2-5, reads GAGVSQTPSNKVTEKGKYVELRCDPISGHTALYWYRQSLGQGPEFLIYFQGTGAADDSGLPNDRFFAVRPEGSVSTLKIQRTERGDSAVYLCASNLAGGATQYFGPGTRLLVL.

V usage is TRBV18 and J usage is TRBJ2-7; 11 positions match TRBD2. CDR3 length: 17 residues. The V segment lost 5 bases and the J segment 0 bases; nucleotides outside the gene matches: 9. The germline V gene encodes CDR1 KGHSH and CDR2 LQKENI. CDR3 nucleotides: TGTGCCAGCTCAGTTGGGACTAGCGGCTTATACTCCTACGAGCAGTACTTC. As protein: CASSVGTSGLYSYEQYF.

This chain links TRBV5-5 with TRBJ1-1; D is ambiguous. The CDR3 loop spans 13 amino acids. Trimming pared 3 bases from V and 3 bases from J, leaving 9 bases between. From germline, CDR1 is SGHKS and CDR2 YYEKEE (reference sequence). CDR3 protein: CASSSPGYTEAFF. CDR3 DNA sequence: TGTGCCAGCAGCTCACCCGGGTACACTGAAGCTTTCTTT.

This clone was seen a single time. This chain uses TRBV30 with TRBJ2-5, with a possible D match to TRBD1 (6 bases). This CDR3 contains 12 residues. In germline, CDR1 is GTSNPN, CDR2 SVGIG (reference sequence). Trimming pared 3 bases from V and 5 bases from J, leaving 10 bases between. The CDR3 loop reads CAWRPGVETQYF. The CDR3 bases are TGTGCCTGGAGGCCAGGGGTGGAGACCCAGTACTTC.

This chain connects TRBV11-1 to TRBJ2-1, with a weak D call TRBD2 (5 bases). The CDR3 consists of 12 residues. Trimming cost V 3 bases and J 9 bases, with 9 bases left between them. CDR1 SGHAT and CDR2 FQDESV come from the germline V gene (reference sequence). CDR3 residues: CASSLRDIEQFF. The CDR3 coding sequence is TGTGCCAGCAGCTTGAGGGATATTGAGCAGTTCTTC. Together with reference TRBV11-1 and TRBJ2-1, the CDR3 gives the full variable domain: EAEVAQSPRYKITEKSQAVAFWCDPISGHATLYWYRQILGQGPELLVQFQDESVVDDSQLPKDRFSAERLKGVDSTLKIQPAELGDSAMYLCASSLRDIEQFFGPGTRLTVL.